The 15 T cell receptor beta chains below all came from one sample that was sequenced in a study of shared clonotypes between healthy human individuals. Positively selected for CCR7, the CD45RO-negative cells used as naive CD8 cells excluded terminally differentiated effector memory CD45RA+ cells. Generated by immunoSEQ multiplex PCR, the TCRdb table keeps only in-frame clones and is missing some. This sample has about 2.1 million clones, with roughly 91% found just once. The sequenced sample was naive CD8+ T cells from PBMCs. The receptors here all came from a man aged 18-30 years in good health. Some clones in this sample may be carry-over from other donors' samples.

The chain is built from TRBV28 and TRBJ2-7; the match to TRBD2 covers 10 bases. V lost 8 bases, J lost 6 bases, and 7 bases stayed unmatched. Germline V CDR1 and CDR2: MDHEN, SYDVKM. The CDR3 covers 13 residues. The CDR3 DNA reads as TGTGCCAGCGGTACTAGCGGGATTGTCGAGCAGTACTTC. Translation: CASGTSGIVEQYF.

The chain has TRBV10-1 and TRBJ2-7; TRBD2 aligns across 14 bases. Germline V gene sequence: CDR1 WNHNN, CDR2 SYGVQD (reference sequence). Trimming at V came to 6 bases and at J to 3 bases, leaving 4 bases not matched to a gene. The CDR3 has 15 amino acids. The CDR3 here is CASRGLAGACYEQYF. CDR3 bases: TGCGCCAGCAGGGGACTAGCGGGAGCCTGCTACGAGCAGTACTTC.

This chain joins TRBV28 and TRBJ2-7; 8 positions agree with TRBD1. The V gene's germline CDR1 is MDHEN and CDR2 SYDVKM. There are 15 residues in the CDR3. After removal of 5 bases from V and 2 bases from J, the junction contained 8 bases not matched to a gene. The CDR3 loop is CASSHGQGAAYEQYF. The CDR3 DNA follows: TGTGCCAGCAGTCACGGGCAGGGGGCAGCCTACGAGCAGTACTTC.

V usage is TRBV7-6 and J usage is TRBJ1-1; 8 bases fit TRBD1. Germline V gives CDR1 SGHVS, CDR2 FNYEAQ. Trimming removed 5 bases from V and 4 bases from J; junction bases left unmatched: 6. CDR3 length equals 14 residues. Here the CDR3 DNA reads TGTGCCAGCAGCCCCGGACAGGGTACCACTGAAGCTTTCTTT. Amino acid sequence: CASSPGQGTTEAFF.

The chain employs TRBV5-1 and TRBJ1-5; D uncertain. Per germline, CDR1 SGHRS and CDR2 YFSETQ. The V gene lost 0 bases and the J gene lost 2 bases, with 9 bases spanning the gap. The CDR3 covers 15 residues. The CDR3 reads CASSLGETRNQPQHF. The CDR3 DNA reads TGCGCCAGCAGCTTGGGGGAAACTCGCAATCAGCCCCAGCATTTT.

The J gene is TRBJ2-3, the V gene TRBV9; TRBD2 might be the D (6 bases). Germline CDR1 reads SGDLS; CDR2 reads YYNGEE. With 4 bases removed from V and 1 base from J, the gap between germline ends came to 16 bases. This CDR3 has 16 residues. CDR3 sequence reads: CASSPRPRLGTDTQYF. Here the CDR3 DNA reads TGTGCCAGCAGCCCCCGCCCCCGACTAGGCACAGATACGCAGTATTTT.

About this clone: This same CDR3 is encoded by further DNA sequences in the sample. The chain links TRBV9 to TRBJ2-2, with D tentatively TRBD2 (5 bases). There are 13 residues in the CDR3. Between the trimmed V and J ends, which lost 0 bases and 5 bases, there was a span of 5 bases. Germline V gene sequence: CDR1 SGDLS, CDR2 YYNGEE. Here the CDR3 reads CASSVAGTGELFF. CDR3 DNA: TGTGCCAGCAGCGTAGCGGGGACCGGGGAGCTGTTTTTT.

This clone appeared once. The chain uses TRBV6-6 and TRBJ2-7, with 7 bases aligning to TRBD2. V lost 2 bases to trimming and J lost 3 bases; unmatched junction nucleotides: 7. CDR3 size: 15 residues. Germline lookup yields CDR1 MNHNY and CDR2 SVGAGI (reference sequence). CDR3 sequence reads: CASSYRLAEFYEQYF. As DNA, the CDR3 is TGTGCCAGCAGTTACAGGCTAGCGGAATTCTACGAGCAGTACTTC.

V is TRBV29-1 and J is TRBJ1-3; possibly TRBD1 for D (6 bases). The CDR3 sequence is 15 residues long. Trimming took 6 bases from V and 0 from J, leaving 15 bases between them. Germline V gene sequence: CDR1 SQVTM, CDR2 ANQGSEA. The CDR3 DNA reads TGCAGCGTGACCGGGACACCCATCTCTGGAAACACCATATATTTT. This translates into CSVTGTPISGNTIYF.

The chain combines TRBV7-2 with TRBJ2-5; 9 positions agree with TRBD2. CDR1 is SGHTA, CDR2 FQGNSA, per germline. This CDR3 region has 18 residues. Trimming cost V 2 bases and J 1 base; bases outside gene matches: 11. The CDR3 DNA follows: TGTGCCAGCAGCTTAAAAGGGAAGGCTAGCGGGGTCCAAGAGACCCAGTACTTC. Residues: CASSLKGKASGVQETQYF.

About this clone itself: Other DNA sequences in the same sample also yield this CDR3. The gene calls are TRBV4-1 and TRBJ2-5, with 13 bases aligning to TRBD2. After removal of 0 bases from V and 5 bases from J, the junction contained 9 bases not matched to a gene. The CDR3 length is 18 residues. Germline V CDR1 and CDR2: MGHRA, YSYEKL. This CDR3 is CASSQEWPGLAGEETQYF. The CDR3 region has the DNA TGCGCCAGCAGCCAAGAATGGCCCGGACTAGCGGGAGAGGAGACCCAGTACTTC.

The chain links TRBV5-1 to TRBJ2-1, with TRBD2 identical over 16 bases. V trimming: 0 bases; J trimming: 5 bases; junction bases outside the gene matches: 2. The CDR3 runs to 17 residues. The V gene's germline CDR1 is SGHRS and CDR2 YFSETQ. CDR3: CASSLEGLAGGDNEQFF. CDR3 bases: TGCGCCAGCAGCTTGGAGGGACTAGCGGGAGGGGACAATGAGCAGTTCTTC.

This rearrangement joins TRBV19 to TRBJ2-1; 9 positions match TRBD2. The CDR3 loop spans 15 amino acids. The V gene end was trimmed by 6 bases and the J gene end by 10 bases; junction bases not matched to a gene: 13. The germline gives CDR1 LNHDA, CDR2 SQIVND (reference sequence). This CDR3 reads CASRTGTSRDVEQFF. CDR3 coding DNA: TGTGCCAGTAGAACCGGGACTAGCCGGGATGTAGAGCAGTTCTTC.

The genes are TRBV7-9 and TRBJ1-5; D is uncertain. This CDR3 contains 15 residues. Germline loops: CDR1 SEHNR, CDR2 FQNEAQ (reference sequence). With 5 bases removed from V and 0 bases from J, the gap between germline ends came to 11 bases. This chain's CDR3 is CASSPSSDSNQPQHF. CDR3 DNA: TGTGCCAGCAGCCCATCATCCGATAGCAATCAGCCCCAGCATTTT.

The genes are TRBV6-6 and TRBJ2-3; D remains unclear. The germline gives CDR1 MNHNY, CDR2 SVGAGI (reference sequence). V was shortened by 6 bases and J by 3 bases, with 4 bases between the two germline ends. The CDR3 has 11 residues. CDR3 amino acids: CASRVTDTQYF. The CDR3 DNA is TGTGCCAGCAGGGTGACAGATACGCAGTATTTT.